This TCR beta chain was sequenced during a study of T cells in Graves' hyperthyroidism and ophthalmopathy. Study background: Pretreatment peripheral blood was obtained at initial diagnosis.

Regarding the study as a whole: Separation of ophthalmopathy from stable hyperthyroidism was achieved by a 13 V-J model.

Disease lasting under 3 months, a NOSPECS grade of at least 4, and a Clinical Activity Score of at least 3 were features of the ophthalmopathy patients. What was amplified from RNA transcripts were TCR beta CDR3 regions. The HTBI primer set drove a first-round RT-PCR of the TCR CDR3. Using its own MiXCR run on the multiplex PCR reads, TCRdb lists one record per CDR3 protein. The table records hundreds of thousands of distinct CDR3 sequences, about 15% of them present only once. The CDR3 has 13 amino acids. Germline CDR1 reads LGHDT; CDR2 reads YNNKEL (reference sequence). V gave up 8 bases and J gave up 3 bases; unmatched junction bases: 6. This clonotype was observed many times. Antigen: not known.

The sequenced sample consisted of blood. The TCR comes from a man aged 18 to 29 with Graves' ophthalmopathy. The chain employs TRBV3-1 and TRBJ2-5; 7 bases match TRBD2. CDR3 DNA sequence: TGTGCCAGCGGGGACTATCAAGAAGAGACCCAGTACTTC. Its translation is CASGDYQEETQYF.